The next 23 T cell receptor beta chains were all read from a single sample in a study of shared clonotypes between healthy human individuals. Profiled with immunoSEQ multiplex PCR; TCRdb holds only in-frame clones, not every one. Of roughly 2.1 million clones detected, approximately 94% appear once; the ten largest clones hold 1.7%. CD45RO-negative cells were positively selected for CCR7, leaving out terminally differentiated effector memory CD45RA+ cells. The material sequenced was naive CD8+ T cells from PBMCs. These receptors all stem from a man between 18 and 29 years old in good health. Some clones in this sample may be carry-over from other donors' samples.

The chain has TRBV4-3 and TRBJ2-3, with 10 bases identical to TRBD2. Germline V CDR1 and CDR2: LGHNA, YSLEER. This CDR3 is 18 amino acids long. J lost 2 bases, V lost 2 bases, and 10 bases had no gene match. The CDR3: CASSQSRTSGFFTDTQYF. The CDR3 nucleotides read TGCGCCAGCAGCCAATCCCGGACTAGCGGATTTTTCACAGATACGCAGTATTTT.

This clone is a singleton in its sample. V gene TRBV7-9 combines with J gene TRBJ2-7, with unresolved D. V was clipped by 5 bases and J by 1 base, with 18 bases between them. This CDR3 spans 16 amino acids. Germline V gives CDR1 SEHNR, CDR2 FQNEAQ (reference sequence). CDR3 DNA sequence: TGTGCCAGCAGCCAAGAAGAGTCGCAGAGATCCTACGAGCAGTACTTC. It is translated as CASSQEESQRSYEQYF.

The chain's CDR3 is CASSYDPPGQGYNEQFF. The CDR3 DNA is TGCGCCAGCAGCTATGATCCTCCGGGACAGGGGTACAATGAGCAGTTCTTC. This chain joins TRBV5-1 and TRBJ2-1; TRBD1 matches at 10 bases. The V gene's germline CDR1 is SGHRS and CDR2 YFSETQ. V lost 3 bases, J lost 4 bases, and 10 bases stayed unmatched. CDR3 length: 17 residues.

CDR3 protein: CASSSLTGDPHNEQFF. CDR3 bases: TGTGCCAGCAGCTCACTCACAGGGGACCCACACAATGAGCAGTTCTTC. The rearrangement links TRBV5-6 to TRBJ2-1; 7 nucleotides match TRBD1. This CDR3 is 16 amino acids long. Germline CDR1 and CDR2: SGHDT and YYEEEE. V shed 3 bases and J 5 bases; nucleotides not matched to a gene: 11.

The J gene is TRBJ2-1, the V gene TRBV27, with 8 nucleotides matching TRBD2. Germline V CDR1 and CDR2: MNHEY, SMNVEV (reference sequence). The CDR3 is made up of 15 amino acids. The V segment lost 6 bases and the J segment 9 bases; nucleotides outside the gene matches: 13. Here the CDR3 DNA reads TGTGCCAGCAGCCTCGCCGGGACTAGAGGCCCTGAGCAGTTCTTC. Amino acid sequence: CASSLAGTRGPEQFF.

The chain carries TRBV2 and TRBJ1-5; D is unresolved. The CDR3 contains 14 residues. Germline CDR1 reads SNHLY; CDR2 reads FYNNEI. V was trimmed by 4 bases and J by 7 bases, leaving 14 bases between them. The CDR3 coding sequence is TGTGCCAGCAGTGTCGAGGAGCTAACACAGCCCCAGCATTTT. Translated: CASSVEELTQPQHF.

The genes are TRBV6-5 and TRBJ1-4, with TRBD1 matching 8 bases. This CDR3 is 15 amino acids long. Unmatched junction bases numbered 11, after V lost 6 bases and J lost 8 bases. CDR1 is MNHEY, CDR2 SVGAGI, per germline. The CDR3 nucleotides read TGTGCCAGCAGCACCAGGGGGCCTGTGTCGGAAAAACTGTTTTTT. This gives the protein CASSTRGPVSEKLFF.

This clone was counted a single time. The sample carries other DNA sequences with the same CDR3. This chain connects TRBV9 to TRBJ2-3; 7 nucleotides align to TRBD1. V gave up 0 bases and J gave up 3 bases; unmatched junction bases: 4. The germline CDR1 and CDR2 sequences are SGDLS and YYNGEE. The CDR3 has 15 residues. The CDR3 coding sequence is TGTGCCAGCAGCGTAGGTGTCAGGGGGACAGATACGCAGTATTTT. The encoded protein is CASSVGVRGTDTQYF.

Concerning this clone itself: The same CDR3 also results from other DNA sequences found in this sample. V and J are TRBV5-6 and TRBJ2-7, with D hard to call. The germline V gene encodes CDR1 SGHDT and CDR2 YYEEEE. The CDR3 spans 13 residues. With 2 bases removed from V and 0 bases from J, the gap between germline ends came to 6 bases. CDR3 sequence reads: CASSFRSSYEQYF. The CDR3 bases are TGTGCCAGCAGCTTCAGAAGCTCCTACGAGCAGTACTTC.

The rearrangement joins TRBV7-8 to TRBJ1-5; D may be TRBD1 (6 bases). The CDR3 loop spans 14 amino acids. Germline lookup yields CDR1 SGHVS and CDR2 FQNEAQ. V lost 6 bases and J 9 bases, leaving 18 bases between the germline ends. This CDR3 reads CASSTNRVLGPQHF. Written as DNA, the CDR3 is TGTGCCAGCAGTACCAACAGGGTTTTAGGGCCCCAGCATTTT.

The chain carries TRBV25-1 and TRBJ1-2; D may be TRBD1 (5 bases). Per germline, CDR1 MGHDK and CDR2 SYGVNS. The length of the CDR3 is 15 residues. The V gene lost 3 bases and the J gene lost 0 bases, with 11 bases spanning the gap. The CDR3 loop reads CASSDFRGPNYGYTF. The CDR3 DNA is TGTGCCAGCAGTGATTTTAGGGGCCCTAACTATGGCTACACCTTC.

This chain links TRBV28 with TRBJ2-5; D gene unclear. The V end lost 3 bases, the J end lost 0 bases, and 11 bases lay between the germline ends. The length of the CDR3 is 15 residues. Germline V gene sequence: CDR1 MDHEN, CDR2 SYDVKM. The CDR3 DNA follows: TGTGCCAGCAGTTTCGCCGCCGACGACCAAGAGACCCAGTACTTC. Its translation: CASSFAADDQETQYF.

The gene calls are TRBV7-9 and TRBJ1-1; a possible D gene is TRBD1 (6 bases). V lost 4 bases and J lost 0, with 18 bases in between. The CDR3 length is 17 residues. CDR1 is SEHNR, CDR2 FQNEAQ, per germline (reference sequence). CDR3 nucleotide sequence: TGTGCCAGCAGCTCTTTAAGCGGGGGGCTTATGAACACTGAAGCTTTCTTT. Translating gives CASSSLSGGLMNTEAFF.

The chain recombines TRBV19 with TRBJ1-1, with 7 bases identical to TRBD1. Germline assignment: CDR1 LNHDA and CDR2 SQIVND (reference sequence). The J segment lost 5 bases and the V segment lost 5 bases, leaving 14 bases of the junction unmatched. The CDR3 loop spans 16 amino acids. CDR3 amino acids: CASSFSDRTRRTEAFF. CDR3 coding DNA: TGTGCCAGTAGTTTCTCGGACAGGACGAGGCGGACTGAAGCTTTCTTT.

The chain links TRBV7-9 to TRBJ1-1; D gene ambiguous. Germline V gives CDR1 SEHNR, CDR2 FQNEAQ (reference sequence). This CDR3 has 14 residues. Trimming shortened V by 6 bases and J by 4 bases, and 15 bases separated the two germline ends. CDR3 sequence (DNA): TGTGCCAGCAGGGGGTCCGCTATCTTCACTGAAGCTTTCTTT. Translation: CASRGSAIFTEAFF.

The chain uses TRBV19 and TRBJ2-5; D is perhaps TRBD1 (5 bases). Germline V gene lookup returns CDR1 LNHDA and CDR2 SQIVND (reference sequence). The CDR3 runs 14 residues. The V end lost 5 bases, the J end lost 1 base, and 11 bases lay between the germline ends. The DNA for the CDR3 is TGTGCCAGTAGTCCCAGGGTTGCCCAAGAGACCCAGTACTTC. This encodes CASSPRVAQETQYF.

This chain joins TRBV7-9 and TRBJ2-3, with D hard to call. Trimming cost V 5 bases and J 2 bases, with 14 bases left between them. Germline lookup yields CDR1 SEHNR and CDR2 FQNEAQ (reference sequence). CDR3 length: 15 residues. CDR3 in amino acids: CASSPRVAHTDTQYF. In DNA, the CDR3 is TGTGCCAGCAGCCCCCGGGTAGCCCACACAGATACGCAGTATTTT.

The CDR3 bases are TGTGCCAGTCTTCCAGCGGGGGGCTCCTACGAGCAGTACTTC. Protein: CASLPAGGSYEQYF. V is TRBV27 and J is TRBJ2-7, with 9 bases matching TRBD2. This CDR3 contains 14 residues. Trimming took 9 bases from V and 0 from J; bases not matched to a gene: 6. Germline CDR1 and CDR2: MNHEY and SMNVEV (reference sequence).

The chain employs TRBV27 and TRBJ2-1; 7 nucleotides align to TRBD2. CDR1 and CDR2 from the germline V gene are MNHEY and SMNVEV (reference sequence). The CDR3 length is 16 residues. The trim removed 3 bases at V and 2 bases at J, leaving 7 bases unmatched. The CDR3 nucleotides read TGTGCCAGCAGTTTCTCCGCGGGAGAGACCTACAATGAGCAGTTCTTC. This translates into CASSFSAGETYNEQFF.

The chain couples TRBV25-1 to TRBJ2-3; 7 bases map to TRBD1. Germline V gene sequence: CDR1 MGHDK, CDR2 SYGVNS. J lost 5 bases, V lost 4 bases, and 3 bases had no gene match. The CDR3 is 13 amino acids. Here the CDR3 reads CASSARQGDTQYF. In nucleotides, the CDR3 is TGTGCCAGCAGTGCTCGACAGGGAGATACGCAGTATTTT.

The chain is built from TRBV5-6 and TRBJ2-6, with D perhaps matching TRBD1 (7 bases). The CDR3 is made up of 16 amino acids. The V end was cut by 5 bases, the J end by 2 bases, with 14 bases between. CDR1 is SGHDT and CDR2 is YYEEEE in the germline V gene. The CDR3 nucleotides read TGTGCCAGCAGTGGCGGGACAGAGACTGGGGCCAACGTCCTGACTTTC. It is translated as CASSGGTETGANVLTF. Combining the CDR3 with reference TRBV5-6 and TRBJ2-6 gives the whole variable domain DAGVTQSPTHLIKTRGQQVTLRCSPKSGHDTVSWYQQALGQGPQFIFQYYEEEERQRGNFPDRFSGHQFPNYSSELNVNALLLGDSALYLCASSGGTETGANVLTFGAGSRLTVL.

V usage is TRBV2 and J usage is TRBJ2-3; 7 bases are shared with TRBD2. After removal of 2 bases from V and 6 bases from J, the junction contained 11 bases not matched to a gene. This CDR3 has 16 residues. Germline V gene sequence: CDR1 SNHLY, CDR2 FYNNEI. The DNA of the CDR3 is TGTGCCAGCAGTGAAAGGGTCGGGAGGCCGGGGGATACGCAGTATTTT. Translated, it gives CASSERVGRPGDTQYF.

This clone appeared once. As DNA, the CDR3 is TGTGCCAGCAGTAAGGGACCAACCGATTCAGCTTTCTTT. The encoded protein is CASSKGPTDSAFF. The chain links TRBV6-1 to TRBJ1-1; weak D call: TRBD1 (5 bases). V shed 5 bases and J shed 10 bases, with 17 bases lying between them. The CDR3 sequence is 13 residues long. The V gene's germline CDR1 is MNHNS and CDR2 SASEGT.